Sequencing of this TCR beta chain was carried out in a study of shared clonotypes between healthy human individuals. Study-wide results and limits: Sharing of clonotypes among donors was expected to vary with sequencing depth.

Naive CD8 isolation took CD45RO-negative cells positively selected for CCR7 and excluded terminally differentiated effector memory CD45RA+ cells. None of the donors, who were healthy HIV-negative adults, had recently had acute infections or vaccinations. Sequenced by immunoSEQ multiplex PCR; TCRdb stores in-frame clones only, minus some. This sample has millions of clones; approximately 94% occur once, and the top ten carry more than 1.5%. V lost 6 bases, J lost 3 bases, and 15 bases lay in between. CDR3 length: 15 amino acids. CDR1 MNHEY and CDR2 SMNVEV come from the germline V gene (reference sequence). Comment on this clone: The antigen remains undetermined.

The receptor comes from a man aged 18 to 30 in good health. Some clones in this sample may be carry-over from other donors' samples. The chain uses TRBV27 and TRBJ1-5, with D tentatively TRBD1 (6 bases). The specimen was naive CD8+ T cells from PBMCs. The CDR3 spells CASSPDRTLNQPQHF. CDR3 DNA: TGTGCCAGCAGCCCAGACAGGACCCTCAATCAGCCCCAGCATTTT.